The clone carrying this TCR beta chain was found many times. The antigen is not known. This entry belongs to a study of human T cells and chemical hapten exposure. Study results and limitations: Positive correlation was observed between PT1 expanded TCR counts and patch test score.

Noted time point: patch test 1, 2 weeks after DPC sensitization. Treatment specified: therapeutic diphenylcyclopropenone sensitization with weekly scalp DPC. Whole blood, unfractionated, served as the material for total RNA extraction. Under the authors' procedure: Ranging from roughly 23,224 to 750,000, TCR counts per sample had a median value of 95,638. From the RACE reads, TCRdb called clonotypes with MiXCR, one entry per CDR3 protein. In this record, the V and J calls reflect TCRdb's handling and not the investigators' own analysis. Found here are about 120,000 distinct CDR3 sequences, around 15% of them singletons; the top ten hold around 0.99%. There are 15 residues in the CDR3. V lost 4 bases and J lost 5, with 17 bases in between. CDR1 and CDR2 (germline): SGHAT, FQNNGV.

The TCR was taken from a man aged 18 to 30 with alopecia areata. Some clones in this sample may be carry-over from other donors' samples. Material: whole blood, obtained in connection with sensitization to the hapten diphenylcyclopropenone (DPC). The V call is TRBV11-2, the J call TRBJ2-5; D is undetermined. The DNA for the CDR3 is TGTGCCAGCAGCTCCCCAGGAGTAGTCTGGGAGACCCAGTACTTC. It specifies CASSSPGVVWETQYF.